Here is one T cell receptor (beta chain) with its context. This sequence may be a read error, since a much larger clone differs from it by one base. RNA was extracted from bulk tissue without any cell sorting. The normal lung tissue was taken more than 3 cm from the tumor edge. The library came from three nested PCR rounds adapted from ARM-PCR protocols. MiXCR, run by TCRdb on the multiplex PCR reads, gives a single entry per CDR3 protein. The sample has tens of thousands of distinct CDR3 sequences, about two thirds seen once. The sample belongs to a study of tumor and adjacent non-tumor tissue in lung cancer. This CDR3 spans 14 amino acids. CDR1 and CDR2 from the germline V gene are SNHLY and FYNNEI.

This receptor was obtained from a woman aged 65 to 85 with non-small cell lung cancer. This sequence joins TRBV2 and TRBJ1-2; weak D call: TRBD1 (5 bases). The source material was distant non-tumor lung tissue. The CDR3 DNA reads TGTGCCAGCAAGTGGACACAAAACCACTATGACTACACCTTC. This gives the protein CASKWTQNHYDYTF.